This T cell receptor (beta chain) is drawn from a study of human T cells and chemical hapten exposure. Study-wide results and caveats: Counts of expanded TCRs (at PT1) showed a positive correlation with patch test score.

As for time point: pre-sensitization, week 0. Treatment here: therapeutic diphenylcyclopropenone sensitization with weekly scalp DPC. TCRdb redid the calling of the RACE reads with MiXCR, one entry per CDR3 protein. The sample has about 120,000 distinct CDR3 sequences, approximately 12% seen once; the top ten hold around 2.8%. A remark on this clonotype: Its antigen is still unknown.

Between the trimmed V and J ends, which lost 1 base and 8 bases, there was a span of 19 bases. The germline V gene encodes CDR1 DFQATT and CDR2 SNEGSKA (reference sequence). The length of the CDR3 is 15 residues. The sequencing used whole blood, collected in connection with sensitization to the hapten diphenylcyclopropenone (DPC). V usage is TRBV20-1 and J usage is TRBJ2-3; D is perhaps TRBD2 (6 bases). The source is a young woman with alopecia areata. Some clones in this sample may be carry-over from other donors' samples. This CDR3 reads CSARAPAGTSRTQYF. CDR3 bases: TGCAGTGCTAGAGCCCCAGCCGGGACTTCGCGTACGCAGTATTTT.